The T cell receptor (beta chain) described here comes from a study of neurological immune-mediated disorders (dated by TCRdb to about 2019). Some background on the complete study: Of the roughly 34 multiple sclerosis patients, approximately 31 had relapsing-remitting MS and 3 had secondary progressive MS. Using UMI-based sequencing, the study compared peripheral blood TCR-beta repertoires from patients with HTLV-I-associated myelopathy (HAM/TSP), patients with multiple sclerosis, and healthy controls. Alongside PBMC samples, the set of approximately 100 TCR-beta libraries contained longitudinal samples, technical triplicates, and paired CD4+ and CD8+ T-cell subsets that had been sorted. The cohort included approximately 70 subjects: some 14 with HAM/TSP, about 34 with multiple sclerosis, and 20 healthy controls.

Overall study results and their limits: No identical CDR3 amino acid sequences were found to be shared among expanded clones across subjects, suggesting that TCR-beta repertoires were private in all groups. Repertoires from 18 of 34 MS patients were grouped by phylogenetic analysis into a cluster of related CDR3 sequences, suggesting a possible repertoire-level signature. TCR clonal expansion was highest in HAM/TSP patients and lowest in MS patients, with MS patients falling below even healthy controls. No association of the MS cluster with clinical or MRI features was observed, and the need for larger cohorts was stated by the authors.

cDNA synthesis used template-switch 5'RACE with a primer carrying a 10-nucleotide random unique molecular identifier tagging each TCR transcript. Each sequencing run produced over 160 million TCR-beta sequences covering 15-18 subjects. The RNeasy kit was used for extraction of total RNA. Using the KAPA Real-time Library Amplification kit, TCR-beta VDJ regions were amplified with primers for the TCR constant region and the 5'RACE anchor. A first PCR added sample indexes and Illumina adaptors, and a second PCR then raised library yield. After Ampure bead purification, the roughly 650 bp TCR product was size-selected on a 2% E-gel SizeSelection system. Before pooling, libraries had their quality checked on a Bioanalyzer, their concentration measured with Qubit, and their quantity determined with the Kapa Library Quantification kit. An Illumina HiSeq 2500 was used to sequence the libraries paired-end at 2 x 150 bp. To increase sequence diversity, about 23-30% phiX was spiked into each library pool. As for how the authors treated the data: Quality-filtered reads were processed with the UMI-based MiGEC pipeline, and over 90% of raw TCR sequences were removed by the MiGEC pipeline during error correction. VDJ genes were aligned to IMGT germline references, and clonotypes were defined by unique CDR3 amino acid sequence plus V-J genes. Clonal expansion, Shannon diversity and CDR3 relatedness (CalcPairwiseDistances, ClusterSamples) were evaluated with VDJtools, and phylogenetic trees were built with CLCbio workbench. Using coefficient-of-variation modelling across technical triplicates, the study counted a clone as expanded if it had at least 8 unique UMIs. TCRdb itself trimmed the public reads at Q25 with fastp, ran MiXCR and retained productive beta chains. One record per CDR3 amino acid sequence lists the most common genes and DNA. The V and J calls follow TCRdb's processing rather than the paper's. The sample table contains roughly 48,000 distinct CDR3 sequences; only one count was recorded for over 5.5% of them. The ten largest clones represent about 1.3% of the sample.

Concerning this clonotype itself: Its antigen target is currently unknown. No qualities accompany the bases; no much larger clone lies one base away.

The CDR3 goes from the cysteine to the phenylalanine over 17 residues. Only the CDR3 part of the read is kept: 51 bases, read in frame from the first base. Clipping removes 3 bases from V and 2 bases from J, with 9 as the unmatched junction base count. Looking up the germline V gene (reference sequence) yields CDR1 LNHNV and CDR2 YYDKDF. Sorted-subset TCR libraries were prepared from approximately 1 million sorted CD4+ or CD8+ T cells. Multiple sclerosis patients were enrolled in a US clinical protocol under which disease progression was evaluated by magnetic resonance imaging. Peripheral blood was subjected to Ficoll-Hypaque density gradient centrifugation to isolate PBMCs, which were then cryopreserved in liquid nitrogen. The study also sequenced paired sorted CD4+ and CD8+ subsets from healthy controls, HAM/TSP patients and MS patients.

The sequence was obtained from a woman under 30 with multiple sclerosis. Recombination joined TRBV15 with TRBJ2-1, with 8 bases in between that match TRBD1. Sample: CD4+ T cells from blood. The CDR3 sequence is CATSRRRGQTTYNEQFF. The sequence in DNA is TGTGCCACCAGCAGGCGCAGGGGGCAAACAACCTACAATGAGCAGTTCTTC.